This entry features one T cell receptor (beta chain) sequence. What it binds is not known. The sample belongs to a study of glioma-infiltrating T cells. Study-wide points: Gliomas, especially low-grade, showed above-expected tissue-blood divergence; non-neoplastic patients showed below.

V gave up 5 bases and J gave up 0 bases, with 14 bases separating them. The germline V gene has CDR1 LGHNA and CDR2 YNFKEQ. The CDR3 sequence is 16 residues long. Amplification of TCR alpha and beta CDR3 regions from RNA used iRepertoire nested multiplex PCR. TCRdb re-called the multiplex PCR reads with MiXCR, one entry per CDR3 protein. The repertoire holds around 350,000 distinct CDR3 sequences, with about 40% as singletons. Sequencing was performed on glioma tissue, nonneoplastic brain tissue, or PBMCs (not recorded which). J is TRBJ2-1 and V is TRBV4-2; either TRBD1 or TRBD2 may supply D (5 bases each). This TCR derives from a human donor with low-grade glioma or glioblastoma, undergoing nonglioma brain surgery, or in good health (not recorded which). The CDR3 DNA reads TGTGCCAGCAGCAGACCCGGGGCTAACTCCTACAATGAGCAGTTCTTC. Protein sequence: CASSRPGANSYNEQFF.